Here is one T cell receptor beta chain with its context. Its specificity is not known. This record comes from a study of cytomegalovirus exposure and HLA in healthy donors. With 1 base removed from V and 5 bases from J, the gap between germline ends came to 14 bases. The CDR3 has 15 amino acids. Looked up from germline, CDR1 is SEHNR and CDR2 is FQNEAQ (reference sequence). PCR amplification relied on 60 Vbeta primers (plus 13 Jbeta primers). Some clones are missing from TCRdb's copy, which holds only in-frame ones; the method was immunoSEQ multiplex PCR. There are 150,000 to 200,000 clones in the sample; around 85% occur only once, and approximately 8.5% lies in the top ten. Regarding the study as a whole: Overall, approximately 180 TCR beta chains were annotated as cytomegalovirus-associated. Specificity for CMV antigens was confirmed in vitro for a few of the CMV-associated chains. The analysis excluded some indistinguishable V segments, including TRBV6-2 and TRBV6-3.

The receptor comes from a man aged 18 to 35 in good health and CMV-seropositive. The rearrangement uses TRBV7-9 and TRBJ2-5, with D perhaps matching TRBD1 (6 bases). The sequenced sample was PBMCs. The DNA for the CDR3 is TGTGCCAGCAGCTTAGTGGGGGCACCACGGGAGACCCAGTACTTC. Translating gives CASSLVGAPRETQYF.